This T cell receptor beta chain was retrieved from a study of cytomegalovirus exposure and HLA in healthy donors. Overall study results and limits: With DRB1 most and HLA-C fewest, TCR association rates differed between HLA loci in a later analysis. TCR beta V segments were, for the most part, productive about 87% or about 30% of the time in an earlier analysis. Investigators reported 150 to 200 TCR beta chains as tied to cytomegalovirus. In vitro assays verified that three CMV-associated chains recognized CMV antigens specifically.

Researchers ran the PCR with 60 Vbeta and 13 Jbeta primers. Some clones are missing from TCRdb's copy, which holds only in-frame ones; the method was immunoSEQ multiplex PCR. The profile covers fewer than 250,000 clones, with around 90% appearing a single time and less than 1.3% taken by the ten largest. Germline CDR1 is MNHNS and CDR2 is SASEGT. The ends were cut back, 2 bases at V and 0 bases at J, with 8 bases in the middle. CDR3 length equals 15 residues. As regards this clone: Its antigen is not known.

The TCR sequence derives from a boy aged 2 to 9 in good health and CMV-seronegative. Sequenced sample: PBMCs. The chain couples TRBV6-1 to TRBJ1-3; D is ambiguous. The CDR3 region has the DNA TGTGCCAGCAGTGAATTTGCGTCCTCTGGAAACACCATATATTTT. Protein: CASSEFASSGNTIYF.